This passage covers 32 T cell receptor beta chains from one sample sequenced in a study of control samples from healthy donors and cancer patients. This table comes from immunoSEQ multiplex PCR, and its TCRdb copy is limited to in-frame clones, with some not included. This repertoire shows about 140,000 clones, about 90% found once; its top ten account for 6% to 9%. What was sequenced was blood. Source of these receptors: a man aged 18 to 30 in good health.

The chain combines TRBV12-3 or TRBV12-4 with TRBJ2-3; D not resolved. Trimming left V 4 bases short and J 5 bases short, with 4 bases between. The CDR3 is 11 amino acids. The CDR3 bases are TGTGCCAGCAGTTCAGTAGATACGCAGTATTTT. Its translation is CASSSVDTQYF.

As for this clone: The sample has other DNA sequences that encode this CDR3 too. CDR3 protein: CASSLDRGETQYF. The DNA of the CDR3 is TGTGCCAGCAGCTTAGACAGGGGGGAGACCCAGTACTTC. V is TRBV7-2 and J is TRBJ2-5; 8 bases agree with TRBD1. Germline V gene lookup returns CDR1 SGHTA and CDR2 FQGNSA. The CDR3 consists of 13 residues. V was pared by 1 base and J by 5 bases, with 0 bases of the junction left unmatched.

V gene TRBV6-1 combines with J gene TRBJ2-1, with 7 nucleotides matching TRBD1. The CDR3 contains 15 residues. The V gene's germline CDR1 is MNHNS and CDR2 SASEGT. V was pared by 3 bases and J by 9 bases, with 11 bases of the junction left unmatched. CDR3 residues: CASSERQGQRVEQFF. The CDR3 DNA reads TGTGCCAGCAGTGAGAGACAGGGCCAGCGCGTTGAGCAGTTCTTC.

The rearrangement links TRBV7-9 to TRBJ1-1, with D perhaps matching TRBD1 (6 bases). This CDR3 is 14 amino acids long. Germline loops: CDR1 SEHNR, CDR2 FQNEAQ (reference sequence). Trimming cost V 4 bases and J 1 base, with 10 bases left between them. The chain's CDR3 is CASSWGHSNTEAFF. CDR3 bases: TGTGCCAGCAGCTGGGGACATTCGAACACTGAAGCTTTCTTT.

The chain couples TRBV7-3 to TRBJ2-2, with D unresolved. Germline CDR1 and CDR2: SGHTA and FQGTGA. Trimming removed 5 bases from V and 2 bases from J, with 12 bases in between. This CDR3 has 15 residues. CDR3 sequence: CASSPRYPNTGELFF. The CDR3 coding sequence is TGTGCCAGCAGCCCTCGATATCCAAACACCGGGGAGCTGTTTTTT.

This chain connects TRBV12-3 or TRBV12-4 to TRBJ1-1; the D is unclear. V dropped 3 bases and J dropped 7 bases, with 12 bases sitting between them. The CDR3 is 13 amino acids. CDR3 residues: CASSLREFGEAFF. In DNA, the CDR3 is TGTGCCAGCAGTTTGAGGGAATTCGGTGAAGCTTTCTTT.

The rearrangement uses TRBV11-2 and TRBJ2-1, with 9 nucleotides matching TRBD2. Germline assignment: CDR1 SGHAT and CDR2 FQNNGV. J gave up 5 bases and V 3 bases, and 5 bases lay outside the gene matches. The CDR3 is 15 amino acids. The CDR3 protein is CASSFRGGANNEQFF. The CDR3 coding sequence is TGTGCCAGCAGCTTCCGCGGGGGGGCGAACAATGAGCAGTTCTTC.

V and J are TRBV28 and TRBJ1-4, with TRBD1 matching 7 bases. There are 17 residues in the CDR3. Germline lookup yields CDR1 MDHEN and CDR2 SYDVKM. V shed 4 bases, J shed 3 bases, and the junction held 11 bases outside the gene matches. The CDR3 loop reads CASSSRTGPIANEKLFF. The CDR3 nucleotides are TGTGCCAGCAGTTCCCGGACAGGTCCAATTGCTAATGAAAAACTGTTTTTT.

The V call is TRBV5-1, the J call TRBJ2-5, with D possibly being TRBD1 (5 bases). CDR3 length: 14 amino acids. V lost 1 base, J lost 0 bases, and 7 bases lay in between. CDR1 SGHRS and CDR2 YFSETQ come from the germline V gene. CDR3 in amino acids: CASSLTGYQETQYF. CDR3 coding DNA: TGCGCCAGCAGCTTGACAGGCTACCAAGAGACCCAGTACTTC.

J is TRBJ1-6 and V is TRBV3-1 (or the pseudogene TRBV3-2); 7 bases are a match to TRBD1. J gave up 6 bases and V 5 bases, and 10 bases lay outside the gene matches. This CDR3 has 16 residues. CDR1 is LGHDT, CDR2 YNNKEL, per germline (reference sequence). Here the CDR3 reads CASSGYYGTVNSPLHF. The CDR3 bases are TGTGCCAGCAGCGGTTACTATGGGACAGTTAATTCACCCCTCCACTTT.

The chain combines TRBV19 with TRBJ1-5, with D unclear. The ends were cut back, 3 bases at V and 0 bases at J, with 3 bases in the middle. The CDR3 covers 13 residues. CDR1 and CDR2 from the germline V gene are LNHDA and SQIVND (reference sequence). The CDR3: CASSMSSNQPQHF. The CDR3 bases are TGTGCCAGTAGTATGAGTAGCAATCAGCCCCAGCATTTT.

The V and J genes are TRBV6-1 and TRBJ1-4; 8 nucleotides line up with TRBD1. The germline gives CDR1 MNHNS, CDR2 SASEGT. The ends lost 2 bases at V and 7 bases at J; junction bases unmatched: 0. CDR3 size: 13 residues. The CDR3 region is CASSEQGAEKLFF. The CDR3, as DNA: TGTGCCAGCAGTGAACAGGGGGCTGAAAAACTGTTTTTT.

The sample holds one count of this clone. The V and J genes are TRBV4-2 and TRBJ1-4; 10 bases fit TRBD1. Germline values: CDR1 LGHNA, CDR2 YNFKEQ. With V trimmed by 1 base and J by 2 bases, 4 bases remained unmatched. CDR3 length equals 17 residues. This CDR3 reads CASSQGTGGLTNEKLFF. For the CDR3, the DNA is TGTGCCAGCAGCCAAGGGACAGGGGGGTTGACTAATGAAAAACTGTTTTTT.

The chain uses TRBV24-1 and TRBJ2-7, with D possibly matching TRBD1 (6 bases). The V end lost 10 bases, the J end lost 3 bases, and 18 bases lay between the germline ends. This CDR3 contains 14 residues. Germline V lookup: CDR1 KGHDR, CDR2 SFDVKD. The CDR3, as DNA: TGTGCCACTGAACAGGGTACAATCAGCTACGAGCAGTACTTC. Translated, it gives CATEQGTISYEQYF.

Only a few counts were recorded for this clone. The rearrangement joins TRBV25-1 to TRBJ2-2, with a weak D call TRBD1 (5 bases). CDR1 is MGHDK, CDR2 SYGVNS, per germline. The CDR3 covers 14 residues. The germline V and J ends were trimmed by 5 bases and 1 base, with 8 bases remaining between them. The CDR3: CASSPRVNTGELFF. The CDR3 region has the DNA TGTGCCAGCAGTCCCAGGGTGAACACCGGGGAGCTGTTTTTT.

CDR3 bases: TGTGCCAGCAGCGTAGAGCTATCCTACAATGAGCAGTTCTTC. Residues: CASSVELSYNEQFF. The chain is built from TRBV9 and TRBJ2-1; no clear D gene. The germline CDR1 and CDR2 sequences are SGDLS and YYNGEE. The germline V and J ends were trimmed by 0 bases and 1 base, with 5 bases remaining between them. The CDR3 covers 14 residues.

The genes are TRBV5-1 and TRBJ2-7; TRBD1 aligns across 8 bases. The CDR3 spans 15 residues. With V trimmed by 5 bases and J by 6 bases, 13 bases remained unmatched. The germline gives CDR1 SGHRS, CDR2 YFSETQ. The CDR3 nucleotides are TGCGCCAGCAGGTTTGAGTGGACAGGGATGGGCGAGCAGTACTTC. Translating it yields CASRFEWTGMGEQYF.

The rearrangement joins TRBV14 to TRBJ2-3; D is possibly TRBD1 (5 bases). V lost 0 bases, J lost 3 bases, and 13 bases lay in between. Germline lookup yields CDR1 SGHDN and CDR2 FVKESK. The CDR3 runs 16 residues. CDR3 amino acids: CASSQDPGLRTDTQYF. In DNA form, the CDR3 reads TGTGCCAGCAGCCAAGATCCAGGGTTGAGAACAGATACGCAGTATTTT.

The CDR3 spells CASSQDVRAGNTIYF. CDR3 DNA sequence: TGCGCCAGCAGCCAAGACGTACGGGCTGGAAACACCATATATTTT. J is TRBJ1-3 and V is TRBV4-1; D uncertain. The germline V and J ends were trimmed by 0 bases and 2 bases, with 8 bases remaining between them. There are 15 residues in the CDR3. Germline loops: CDR1 MGHRA, CDR2 YSYEKL.

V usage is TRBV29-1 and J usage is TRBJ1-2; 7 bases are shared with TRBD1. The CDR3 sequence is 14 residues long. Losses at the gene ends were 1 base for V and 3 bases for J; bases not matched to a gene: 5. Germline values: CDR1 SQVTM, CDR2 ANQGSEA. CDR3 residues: CSVEAQGRDYGYTF. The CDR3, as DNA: TGCAGCGTTGAAGCACAGGGGAGAGACTATGGCTACACCTTC.

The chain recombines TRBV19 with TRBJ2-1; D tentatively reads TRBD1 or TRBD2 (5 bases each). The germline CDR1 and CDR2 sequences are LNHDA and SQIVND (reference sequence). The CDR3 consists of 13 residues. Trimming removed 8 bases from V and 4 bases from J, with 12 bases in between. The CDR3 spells CASVSEGYNEQFF. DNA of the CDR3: TGTGCCAGTGTTAGCGAGGGGTACAATGAGCAGTTCTTC.

As DNA, the CDR3 is TGTGCCAGCAGCCCTGGCTCGGGACAGCCTGGAAACACCATATATTTT. This translates into CASSPGSGQPGNTIYF. The chain uses TRBV6-2 or TRBV6-3 and TRBJ1-3; 7 bases are a match to TRBD1. With 6 bases clipped from V and 2 bases from J, the junction kept 10 bases outside the gene matches. Germline V gives CDR1 MNHEY, CDR2 SVGEGT. This CDR3 comprises 16 residues.

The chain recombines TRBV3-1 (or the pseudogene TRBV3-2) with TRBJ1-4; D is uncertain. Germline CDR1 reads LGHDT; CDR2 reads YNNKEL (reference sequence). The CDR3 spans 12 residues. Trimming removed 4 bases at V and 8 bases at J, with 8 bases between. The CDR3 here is CASSLPGEKLFF. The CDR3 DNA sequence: TGTGCCAGCAGCCTCCCGGGGGAAAAACTGTTTTTT.

The CDR3 region is CASSHGGALISPLHF. The CDR3, as DNA: TGTGCCAGCAGCCATGGGGGAGCTCTAATTTCACCCCTCCACTTT. V and J are TRBV3-1 (or the pseudogene TRBV3-2) and TRBJ1-6; D possibly corresponds to TRBD1 (5 bases). Germline V gene sequence: CDR1 LGHDT, CDR2 YNNKEL (reference sequence). V lost 3 bases to trimming and J lost 9 bases, with 15 bases between them. There are 15 residues in the CDR3.

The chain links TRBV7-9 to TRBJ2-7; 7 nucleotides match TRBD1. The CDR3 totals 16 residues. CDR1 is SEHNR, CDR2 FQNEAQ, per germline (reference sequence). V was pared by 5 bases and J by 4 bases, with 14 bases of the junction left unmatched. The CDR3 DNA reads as TGTGCCAGCAGCAAGGACAGGTCTCCAAAGTCTTACGAGCAGTACTTC. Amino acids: CASSKDRSPKSYEQYF.

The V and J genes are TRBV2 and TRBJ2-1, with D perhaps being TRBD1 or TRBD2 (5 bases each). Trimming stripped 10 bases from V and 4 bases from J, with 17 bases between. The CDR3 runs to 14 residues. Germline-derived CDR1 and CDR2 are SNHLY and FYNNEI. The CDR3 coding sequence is TGTGCCACCAGGGACCAGGGTGGGTACAATGAGCAGTTCTTC. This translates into CATRDQGGYNEQFF.

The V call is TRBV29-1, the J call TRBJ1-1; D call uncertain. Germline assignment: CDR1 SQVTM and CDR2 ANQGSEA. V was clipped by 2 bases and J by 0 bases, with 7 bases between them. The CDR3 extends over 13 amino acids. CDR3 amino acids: CSVESAMNTEAFF. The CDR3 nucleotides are TGCAGCGTTGAATCAGCTATGAACACTGAAGCTTTCTTT.

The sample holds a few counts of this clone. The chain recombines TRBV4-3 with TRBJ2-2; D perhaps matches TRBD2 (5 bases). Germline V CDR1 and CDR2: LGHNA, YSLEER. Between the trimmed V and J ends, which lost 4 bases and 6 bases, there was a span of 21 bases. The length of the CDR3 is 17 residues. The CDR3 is CASSPRGPPQTAGELFF. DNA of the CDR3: TGCGCCAGCAGCCCCCGGGGTCCACCTCAGACGGCCGGGGAGCTGTTTTTT.

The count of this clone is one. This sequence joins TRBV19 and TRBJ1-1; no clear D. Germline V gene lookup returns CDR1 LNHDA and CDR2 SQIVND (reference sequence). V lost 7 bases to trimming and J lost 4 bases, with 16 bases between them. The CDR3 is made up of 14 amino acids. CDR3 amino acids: CASKEKESGTEAFF. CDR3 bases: TGTGCCAGTAAAGAAAAGGAGTCGGGCACTGAAGCTTTCTTT.

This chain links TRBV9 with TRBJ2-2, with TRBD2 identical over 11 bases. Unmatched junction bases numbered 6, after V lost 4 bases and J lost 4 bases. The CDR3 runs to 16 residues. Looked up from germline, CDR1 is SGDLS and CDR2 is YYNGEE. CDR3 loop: CASSPGTSGITGELFF. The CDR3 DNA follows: TGTGCCAGCAGCCCTGGGACTAGCGGTATCACCGGGGAGCTGTTTTTT.

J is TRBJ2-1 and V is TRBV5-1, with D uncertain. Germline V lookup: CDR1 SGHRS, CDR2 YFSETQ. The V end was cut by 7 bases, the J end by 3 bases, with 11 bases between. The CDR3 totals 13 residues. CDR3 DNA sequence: TGCGCCAGCTACCTTATCGGCTACAATGAGCAGTTCTTC. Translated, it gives CASYLIGYNEQFF.

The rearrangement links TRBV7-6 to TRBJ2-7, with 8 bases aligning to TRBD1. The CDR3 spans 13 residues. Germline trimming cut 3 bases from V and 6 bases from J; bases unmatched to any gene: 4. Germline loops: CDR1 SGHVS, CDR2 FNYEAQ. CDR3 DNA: TGTGCCAGCAGCTTTCAGGGGGCTGGCGAGCAGTACTTC. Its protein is CASSFQGAGEQYF.